Following are 20 T cell receptor beta chains from one sample sequenced in a study of CD4+ T cells in melanoma. Profiled with immunoSEQ multiplex PCR; TCRdb holds only in-frame clones, not every one. The sample shows about 50,000 clones, 75% to 90% of them seen only once. Sample: peripheral blood. The receptors shown here come from a human donor with melanoma.

The V gene is TRBV5-4, the J gene TRBJ2-2; 10 bases fit TRBD2. From germline, CDR1 is SGHNT and CDR2 YYREEE (reference sequence). V lost 4 bases and J lost 5; bases outside the gene matches: 11. The CDR3 is 17 amino acids. The CDR3 DNA sequence: TGTGCCAGCAGCCCGAACCGACTAGCGGGTGGGACCGGGGAGCTGTTTTTT. Protein: CASSPNRLAGGTGELFF. The full variable domain, rest sourced from reference TRBV5-4 and TRBJ2-2, is ETGVTQSPTHLIKTRGQQVTLRCSSQSGHNTVSWYQQALGQGPQFIFQYYREEENGRGNFPPRFSGLQFPNYSSELNVNALELDDSALYLCASSPNRLAGGTGELFFGEGSRLTVL.

The chain uses TRBV9 and TRBJ1-2; no definite D call. V was cut by 4 bases and J by 14 bases, with 15 bases left in between. Germline V gene data show CDR1 as SGDLS and CDR2 as YYNGEE. CDR3 size: 11 residues. This CDR3 is CASSFETTLTF. CDR3 DNA: TGTGCCAGCAGCTTCGAGACCACCCTGACCTTC.

This rearrangement joins TRBV9 to TRBJ2-7, with D perhaps being TRBD1 or TRBD2 (5 bases each). From germline, CDR1 is SGDLS and CDR2 YYNGEE. Deletions cut 0 bases from V and 3 bases from J, with 10 bases between. This CDR3 spans 14 amino acids. The DNA for the CDR3 is TGTGCCAGCAGCGTAGACGGGGACGGCTACGAGCAGTACTTC. It is translated as CASSVDGDGYEQYF.

The chain links TRBV21-1 to TRBJ1-2; the table gives TRBD1 as D, unverified against the DNA. TRBV21-1 is a pseudogene locus. CDR3 length: 17 residues. In DNA form, the CDR3 reads TGTGCCAGCAGCAAAGGGGGACAGGGACAAGGGAACTATGGCTACACCTTC. Translation gives CASSKGGQGQGNYGYTF.

The chain joins TRBV5-1 to TRBJ2-3, with unresolved D. Germline CDR1 and CDR2: SGHRS and YFSETQ. The V end was cut by 5 bases, the J end by 5 bases, with 12 bases between. The CDR3 has 13 amino acids. CDR3 loop: CASRQNERDTQYF. CDR3 nucleotides: TGCGCCAGCAGACAAAACGAGCGAGATACGCAGTATTTT.

The rearrangement joins TRBV4-1 to TRBJ2-5; tentative D call: TRBD1 (6 bases). TRBJ2-7 matches the DNA end more closely, so the J call is doubtful. Germline CDR1 MGHRA, CDR2 YSYEKL. CDR3 length: 18 amino acids. CDR3 residues: CASSQDREWGQSSYEQYF. CDR3 DNA: TGCGCCAGCAGCCAAGATCGTGAGTGGGGGCAGAGCTCCTACGAGCAGTACTTC.

The chain joins TRBV5-1 to TRBJ2-7; a possible D gene is TRBD1 (6 bases). Germline CDR1 reads SGHRS; CDR2 reads YFSETQ. CDR3 length: 13 amino acids. V lost 4 bases and J lost 3, with 11 bases in between. The CDR3, as DNA: TGCGCCAGCAGCCCGGGCAGGGGCTACGAGCAGTACTTC. It encodes CASSPGRGYEQYF.

This clone was found once. The V gene is TRBV18, the J gene TRBJ1-3; 7 bases map to TRBD1. J gave up 2 bases and V 2 bases, and 3 bases lay outside the gene matches. This CDR3 is 15 amino acids long. Per the germline V gene, CDR1 is KGHSH and CDR2 is LQKENI. CDR3 sequence: CASSPRDRAGNTIYF. The CDR3 DNA is TGTGCCAGCTCACCAAGAGACAGGGCTGGAAACACCATATATTTT.

The V and J genes are TRBV30 and TRBJ1-3, with D tentatively TRBD1 (5 bases). The germline gives CDR1 GTSNPN, CDR2 SVGIG (reference sequence). This CDR3 region has 15 residues. V was clipped by 5 bases and J by 4 bases, with 18 bases between them. DNA of the CDR3: TGTGCCTGGTGGCCGGCCAGGGCATTCGGAAACACCATATATTTT. Amino acids: CAWWPARAFGNTIYF.

The chain recombines TRBV19 with TRBJ2-2, with D hard to call. The germline V gene has CDR1 LNHDA and CDR2 SQIVND (reference sequence). CDR3 size: 14 residues. Trimming removed 6 bases at V and 6 bases at J, with 14 bases between. The chain's CDR3 is CASRQSVSAGELFF. The CDR3 DNA is TGTGCCAGTAGGCAGTCCGTATCGGCCGGGGAGCTGTTTTTT.

The table lists this clone with a count of one. The chain has TRBV5-6 and TRBJ2-5; D possibly corresponds to TRBD2 (6 bases). V lost 0 bases to trimming and J lost 1 base, with 7 bases between them. The CDR3 is 14 residues long. Germline CDR1 is SGHDT and CDR2 is YYEEEE. The CDR3 sequence is CASSLEEGQETQYF. CDR3 nucleotides: TGTGCCAGCAGCTTGGAGGAGGGCCAAGAGACCCAGTACTTC.

In its sample, this clone was seen once. V usage is TRBV28 and J usage is TRBJ1-2, with TRBD1 matching over 10 bases. The ends lost 7 bases at V and 3 bases at J; junction bases unmatched: 2. There are 13 residues in the CDR3. Germline CDR1 and CDR2: MDHEN and SYDVKM. The CDR3 nucleotides read TGTGCCAGCACCGGGACAGGGGACTATGGCTACACCTTC. It yields the protein CASTGTGDYGYTF.

The chain is built from TRBV6-1 and TRBJ2-1, with 9 bases that match TRBD2. CDR1 MNHNS and CDR2 SASEGT come from the germline V gene. J lost 4 bases, V lost 7 bases, and 8 bases had no gene match. The CDR3 is made up of 15 amino acids. The CDR3 sequence: CASKSSGGFYNEQFF. CDR3 nucleotides: TGTGCCAGCAAATCGAGCGGGGGGTTTTACAATGAGCAGTTCTTC.

This clone was counted once. The J gene is TRBJ1-6, the V gene TRBV5-6; weak D call: TRBD1 (6 bases). The CDR3 totals 13 residues. The germline V gene encodes CDR1 SGHDT and CDR2 YYEEEE. Trimming shortened V by 0 bases and J by 9 bases, and 7 bases separated the two germline ends. The CDR3 loop reads CASSLGRGSPLHF. The CDR3 DNA is TGTGCCAGCAGCTTGGGCAGGGGTTCACCCCTCCACTTT.

The J gene is TRBJ2-7, the V gene TRBV4-1; 7 positions agree with TRBD1. V gave up 1 base and J gave up 3 bases; unmatched junction bases: 6. The CDR3 covers 15 residues. Germline V gives CDR1 MGHRA, CDR2 YSYEKL. The CDR3 bases are TGCGCCAGCAGCCAAGGAGACAGGGATCGCTACGAGCAGTACTTC. It is translated as CASSQGDRDRYEQYF.

CDR3 amino acids: CASSLGQMNTGELFF. DNA for the CDR3: TGTGCCAGCAGCCTTGGACAGATGAACACCGGGGAGCTGTTTTTT. The chain recombines TRBV7-9 with TRBJ2-2, with D possibly matching TRBD1 (6 bases). Germline V CDR1 and CDR2: SEHNR, FQNEAQ (reference sequence). There are 15 residues in the CDR3. Deletions cut 5 bases from V and 1 base from J, with 11 bases between.

V is TRBV15 and J is TRBJ1-1; TRBD1 agrees at 9 bases. The CDR3 runs to 16 residues. Germline V lookup: CDR1 LNHNV, CDR2 YYDKDF (reference sequence). V was pared by 0 bases and J by 5 bases, with 7 bases of the junction left unmatched. CDR3 DNA sequence: TGTGCCACCAGCAGAGACGGACAGGGGATTGGGACTGAAGCTTTCTTT. This codes for CATSRDGQGIGTEAFF.

The chain couples TRBV5-5 to TRBJ1-1, with unresolved D. This CDR3 has 11 residues. Germline CDR1 and CDR2: SGHKS and YYEKEE (reference sequence). V was trimmed by 5 bases and J by 5 bases, leaving 7 bases between them. The CDR3 nucleotides are TGTGCCAGCAGATGGGGAACTGAAGCTTTCTTT. Its translation is CASRWGTEAFF.

The rearrangement uses TRBV10-2 and TRBJ2-1; D unclear. V was cut by 0 bases and J by 9 bases, with 9 bases left in between. This CDR3 is 13 amino acids long. Germline-derived CDR1 and CDR2 are WSHSY and SAAADI. The CDR3 nucleotides read TGCGCCAGCAGTGAGTCTAGTTTTGGTGAGCAGTTCTTC. Translated, it gives CASSESSFGEQFF.

The chain couples TRBV9 to TRBJ2-3; 12 nucleotides line up with TRBD2. The V and J ends lost 3 bases and 2 bases, in that order; junction bases with no gene match: 4. CDR3 length: 16 residues. Germline V gene lookup returns CDR1 SGDLS and CDR2 YYNGEE. CDR3 sequence reads: CASSETSGGSTDTQYF. For the CDR3, the DNA is TGTGCCAGCAGCGAGACTAGCGGGGGATCCACAGATACGCAGTATTTT.